This T cell receptor beta chain is drawn from a study of blood T cells in healthy people across ages. Trimming took 7 bases from V and 5 from J; bases not matched to a gene: 7. This CDR3 has 14 amino acids. Germline CDR1 reads MNHEY; CDR2 reads SVGAGI. A J-beta primer mix and a sample-barcoded 5' primer were used in a second PCR of about 7 to 12 cycles. MiXCR, applied by TCRdb to the 5' RACE reads, yields one record per CDR3 protein. The sample consists of 660,000 or so distinct CDR3 sequences, about 53% of them appearing once. The TCR was taken from a man in his fifties or sixties in good health. The specimen was blood. The gene calls are TRBV6-5 and TRBJ1-2, with 10 bases identical to TRBD1. CDR3 sequence: CASTQTGGRYGYTF. The CDR3 nucleotides read TGTGCCAGCACCCAGACAGGGGGCCGGTATGGCTACACCTTC.